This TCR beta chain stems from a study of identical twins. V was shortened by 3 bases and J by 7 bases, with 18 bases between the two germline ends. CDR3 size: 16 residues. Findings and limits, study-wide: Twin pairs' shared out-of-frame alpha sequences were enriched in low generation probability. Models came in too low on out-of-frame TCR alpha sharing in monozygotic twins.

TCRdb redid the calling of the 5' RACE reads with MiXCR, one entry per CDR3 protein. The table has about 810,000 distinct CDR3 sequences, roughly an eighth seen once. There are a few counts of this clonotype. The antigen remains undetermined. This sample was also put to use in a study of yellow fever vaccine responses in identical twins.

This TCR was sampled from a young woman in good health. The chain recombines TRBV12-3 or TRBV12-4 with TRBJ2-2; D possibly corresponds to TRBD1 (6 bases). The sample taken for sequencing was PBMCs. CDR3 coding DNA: TGTGCCAGCAGTTTCGACAGGTTGATCAGAGTCGGGGAGCTGTTTTTT. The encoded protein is CASSFDRLIRVGELFF.